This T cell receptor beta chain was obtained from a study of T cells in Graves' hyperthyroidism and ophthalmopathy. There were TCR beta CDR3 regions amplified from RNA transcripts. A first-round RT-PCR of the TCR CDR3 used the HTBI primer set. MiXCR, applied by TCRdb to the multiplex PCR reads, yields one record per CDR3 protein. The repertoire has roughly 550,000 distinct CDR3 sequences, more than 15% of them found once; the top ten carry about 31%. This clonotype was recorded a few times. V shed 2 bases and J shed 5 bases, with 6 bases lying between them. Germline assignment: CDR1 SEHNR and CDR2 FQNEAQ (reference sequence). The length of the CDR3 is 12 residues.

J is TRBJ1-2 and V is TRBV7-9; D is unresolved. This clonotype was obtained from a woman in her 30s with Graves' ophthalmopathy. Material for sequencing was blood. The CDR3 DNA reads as TGTGCCAGCAGCTTATTTAAGTATGGCTACACCTTC. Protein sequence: CASSLFKYGYTF.